These 14 T cell receptor beta chains share one sample of origin, sequenced in a study of blood T cells in healthy people across ages. A second PCR of 7 to 11 cycles used a sample-barcoded 5' primer and a J-beta primer mix. TCRdb re-called the 5' RACE reads with MiXCR, one entry per CDR3 protein. In the table there are just under 750,000 distinct CDR3 sequences, 22% of which are singletons. Sequencing input: blood. These receptors were obtained from a man aged 65 to 79 in good health.

The J gene is TRBJ1-4, the V gene TRBV20-1; a possible D gene is TRBD1 (6 bases). V was pared by 6 bases and J by 4 bases, with 21 bases between. Germline V gene sequence: CDR1 DFQATT, CDR2 SNEGSKA (reference sequence). This CDR3 region has 16 residues. DNA for the CDR3: TGCAGTGCCTTAAAAGGGGGGGGGCGAAGTAATGAAAAACTGTTTTTT. This sequence encodes CSALKGGGRSNEKLFF.

The V and J genes are TRBV7-2 and TRBJ2-2; 8 bases are a match to TRBD1. J lost 2 bases, V lost 4 bases, and 9 bases had no gene match. Germline V gene data show CDR1 as SGHTA and CDR2 as FQGNSA. The CDR3 loop spans 17 amino acids. CDR3 in amino acids: CASSSRPDRVNTGELFF. For the CDR3, the DNA is TGTGCCAGCAGCTCTCGCCCGGACAGGGTTAACACCGGGGAGCTGTTTTTT. Using reference TRBV7-2 and TRBJ2-2 for the parts outside the CDR3, the full variable domain is GAGVSQSPSNKVTEKGKDVELRCDPISGHTALYWYRQSLGQGLEFLIYFQGNSAPDKSGLPSDRFSAERTGGSVSTLTIQRTQQEDSAVYLCASSSRPDRVNTGELFFGEGSRLTVL.

This clonotype was recorded at least ten times. The rearrangement joins TRBV6-2 or TRBV6-3 to TRBJ2-1, with D maybe TRBD2 (6 bases). The CDR3 extends over 14 amino acids. V was cut by 8 bases and J by 4 bases, with 15 bases left in between. Germline V CDR1 and CDR2: MNHEY, SVGEGT. For the CDR3, the DNA is TGTGCCAGCCAACCCGGCCTAGCGTACAATGAGCAGTTCTTC. It codes for CASQPGLAYNEQFF.

The chain joins TRBV20-1 to TRBJ2-5; no clear D. From germline, CDR1 is DFQATT and CDR2 SNEGSKA (reference sequence). This CDR3 has 15 residues. The V gene lost 6 bases and the J gene lost 0 bases, with 17 bases spanning the gap. CDR3 sequence reads: CSAPKARADQETQYF. The CDR3 DNA is TGCAGTGCCCCTAAGGCAAGGGCCGACCAAGAGACCCAGTACTTC.

V usage is TRBV27 and J usage is TRBJ2-1; 8 nucleotides agree with TRBD1. There are 12 residues in the CDR3. Unmatched junction bases numbered 2, after V lost 4 bases and J lost 9 bases. Germline CDR1 MNHEY, CDR2 SMNVEV (reference sequence). CDR3 coding DNA: TGTGCCAGCAGTTATGACAGGGGTGAGCAGTTCTTC. This gives the protein CASSYDRGEQFF.

This clonotype was observed a few times. V gene TRBV24-1 combines with J gene TRBJ2-2; D call uncertain. The CDR3 has 14 amino acids. V gave up 1 base and J gave up 5 bases, with 7 bases separating them. The V gene's germline CDR1 is KGHDR and CDR2 SFDVKD. CDR3 sequence: CATSDFWQTGELFF. The CDR3 nucleotides read TGTGCCACCAGTGATTTTTGGCAGACCGGGGAGCTGTTTTTT.

This sequence joins TRBV12-3 or TRBV12-4 and TRBJ1-1; maybe TRBD1 (5 bases). The CDR3 has 12 amino acids. The V end lost 6 bases, the J end lost 5 bases, and 10 bases lay between the germline ends. The CDR3 DNA sequence: TGTGCCAGCAGACCAGGGAGGACTGAAGCTTTCTTT. It specifies CASRPGRTEAFF.

V and J are TRBV7-9 and TRBJ2-7, with D perhaps matching TRBD2 (6 bases). Deletions cut 5 bases from V and 10 bases from J, with 15 bases between. Germline lookup yields CDR1 SEHNR and CDR2 FQNEAQ (reference sequence). This CDR3 has 12 residues. The CDR3 DNA reads TGTGCCAGCAGCAACCCCGGGACTCTACAGTACTTC. Translation gives CASSNPGTLQYF.

In its sample, this clonotype was seen a few times. One junction end does not reproduce the germline sequence, and a read error may be involved. The rearrangement uses TRBV28 and TRBJ1-3; D uncertain. Per germline, CDR1 MDHEN and CDR2 SYDVKM. The CDR3 sequence is 14 residues long. The CDR3, as DNA: TGTGCCAGCAGTCCCTCCCGGGGTGGAAACACCATGTATTTT. Translated: CASSPSRGGNTMYF.

This clonotype showed up just once. The CDR3 ends on some other residue instead of the conserved phenylalanine or tryptophan, so this is likely a read error. V gene TRBV3-1 combines with J gene TRBJ1-6; D unresolved. CDR1 and CDR2 from the germline V gene are LGHDT and YNNKEL (reference sequence). The CDR3 is 13 amino acids. V shed 4 bases and J shed 7 bases, with 8 bases lying between them. Here the CDR3 DNA reads TGTGCCAGCAGCCTCGGCAGCAATTCACCCCTCCACTTG. Its translation is CASSLGSNSPLHL.

The chain carries TRBV5-1 and TRBJ2-4; D call uncertain. The CDR3 is 15 residues long. Germline loops: CDR1 SGHRS, CDR2 YFSETQ. V lost 0 bases, J lost 6 bases, and 13 bases lay in between. CDR3 amino acids: CASSLDRPSTNIQYF. The CDR3 nucleotides read TGCGCCAGCAGCTTGGATCGGCCAAGTACAAACATTCAGTACTTC.

The gene calls are TRBV5-1 and TRBJ2-6; either TRBD1 or TRBD2 may fit D (5 bases each). Trimming cost V 0 bases and J 0 bases, with 13 bases left between them. CDR1 is SGHRS and CDR2 is YFSETQ in the germline V gene. This CDR3 is 18 amino acids long. As DNA, the CDR3 is TGCGCCAGCAGCTTGGGTCGGGACGGAACCTCTGGGGCCAACGTCCTGACTTTC. This gives the protein CASSLGRDGTSGANVLTF.

J is TRBJ2-4 and V is TRBV7-9; D gene uncertain. Trimming cost V 0 bases and J 7 bases, with 7 bases left between them. Per the germline V gene, CDR1 is SEHNR and CDR2 is FQNEAQ (reference sequence). The CDR3 extends over 13 amino acids. The CDR3: CASSLATPNIQYF. DNA for the CDR3: TGTGCCAGCAGCTTAGCGACCCCCAACATTCAGTACTTC.

CDR3 sequence (DNA): TGCAGTGCCTCGACAGGCACAGATACGCAGTATTTT. Its translation is CSASTGTDTQYF. The gene calls are TRBV20-1 and TRBJ2-3; TRBD1 might be the D (5 bases). This CDR3 has 12 amino acids. V was pared by 6 bases and J by 1 base, with 8 bases between. CDR1 DFQATT and CDR2 SNEGSKA come from the germline V gene (reference sequence).